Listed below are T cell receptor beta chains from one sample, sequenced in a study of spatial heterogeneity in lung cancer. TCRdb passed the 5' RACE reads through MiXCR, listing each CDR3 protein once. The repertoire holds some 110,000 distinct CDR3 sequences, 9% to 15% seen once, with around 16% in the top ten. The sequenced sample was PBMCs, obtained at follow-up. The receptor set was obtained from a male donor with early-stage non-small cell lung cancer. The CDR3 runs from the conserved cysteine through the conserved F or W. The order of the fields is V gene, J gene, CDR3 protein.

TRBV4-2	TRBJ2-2	CAGRQVNTGELFF
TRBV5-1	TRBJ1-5	CASSQDPDSNQPQHF
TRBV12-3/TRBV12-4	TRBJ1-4	CASSRDINEKLFF
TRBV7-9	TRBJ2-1	CASPGEGSYNEQFF
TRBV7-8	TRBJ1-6	CASSLAETENSPLHF
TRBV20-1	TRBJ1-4	CSARVSSGTTRNNEKLFF
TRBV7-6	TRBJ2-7	CASSLAWGEEQYF
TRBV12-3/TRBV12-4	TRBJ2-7	CASRQGATYEQYF
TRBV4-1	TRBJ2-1	CASSQRGLAGGPSSYNEQFF
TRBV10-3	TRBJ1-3	CATDRQGTGNTIYF
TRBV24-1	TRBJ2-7	CATSDTRQSYEQYF
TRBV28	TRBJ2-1	CASSLPGTSGHNEQFF
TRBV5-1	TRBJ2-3	CASSLGLRDIPTDTQYF
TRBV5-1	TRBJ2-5	CASSRLGRVGETQYF
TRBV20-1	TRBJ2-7	CSARDQGIYEQYF
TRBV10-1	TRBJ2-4	CASSPGRSLAKNIQYF
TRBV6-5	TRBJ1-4	CASSGGQGINEKLFF
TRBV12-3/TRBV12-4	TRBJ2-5	CASSSGRLGTQYF
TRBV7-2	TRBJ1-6	CASSLARTTDSPLHF
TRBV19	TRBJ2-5	CASSISSQETQYF
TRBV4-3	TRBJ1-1	CASSQDQNINTEAFF
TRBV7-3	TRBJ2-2	CASSLLSTGELFF
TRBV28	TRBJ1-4	CASRLGMNEKLFF
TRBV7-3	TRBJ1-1	CASSETSGTGTEAFF
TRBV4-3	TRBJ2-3	CASSQGTVSTDTQYF
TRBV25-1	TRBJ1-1	CASSGRAGTEAFF
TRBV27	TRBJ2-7	CASSFGTISYEQYF
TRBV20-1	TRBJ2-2	CSAREGAFGAGELFF
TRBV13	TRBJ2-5	CASSSLMSGDRETQYF
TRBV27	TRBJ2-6	CASSPGGALLSGANVLTF
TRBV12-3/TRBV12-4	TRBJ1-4	CASTRTGGNEKLFF
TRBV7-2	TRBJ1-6	CASSPPPVGGRRNSPLHF
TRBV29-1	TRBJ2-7	CSVAPTGHGEQYF
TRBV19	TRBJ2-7	CASSLTRVSYEQYF
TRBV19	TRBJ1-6	CASKGLNSPLHF
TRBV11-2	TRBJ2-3	CASSLSATGRTDTQYF
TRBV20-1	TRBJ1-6	CSAREGDSPLHF
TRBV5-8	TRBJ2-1	CASSLPQELNEQFF
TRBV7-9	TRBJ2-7	CASSGSETDEQYF
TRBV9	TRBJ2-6	CASSGQGPRTYSFSGANVLTF
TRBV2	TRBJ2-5	CASSDGSETQYF
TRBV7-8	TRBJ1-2	CASSWDRGQGYTF
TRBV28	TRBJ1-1	CASSFPQGARNTEAFF
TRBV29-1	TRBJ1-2	CSVFGNGYTF
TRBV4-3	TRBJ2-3	CASSQERGRTTTDTQYF
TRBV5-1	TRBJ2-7	CASSPSRGSTYEQYF
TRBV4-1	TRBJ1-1	CASSHAPIRMNTEAFF
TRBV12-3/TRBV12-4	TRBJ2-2	CASTLTDSNTGELFF
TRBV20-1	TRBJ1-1	CSARVHENTEAFF
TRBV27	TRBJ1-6	CASSLSRKGSGNSPLHF
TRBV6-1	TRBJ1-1	CASSELGQGRSRGTEAFF
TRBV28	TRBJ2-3	CASSRAGLSTDTQYF